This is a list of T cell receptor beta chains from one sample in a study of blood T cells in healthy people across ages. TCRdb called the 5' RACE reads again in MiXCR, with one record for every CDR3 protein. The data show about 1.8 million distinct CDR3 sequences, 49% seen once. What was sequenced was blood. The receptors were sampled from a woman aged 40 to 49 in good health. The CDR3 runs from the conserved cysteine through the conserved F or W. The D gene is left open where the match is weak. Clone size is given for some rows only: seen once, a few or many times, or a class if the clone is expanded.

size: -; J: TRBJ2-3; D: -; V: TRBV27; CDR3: CASSFSPGMSADTQYF; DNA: TGTGCCAGCAGTTTCTCGCCAGGGATGAGCGCAGATACGCAGTATTTT
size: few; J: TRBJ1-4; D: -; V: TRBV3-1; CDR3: CASSRTAGATNEKLFF; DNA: TGTGCCAGCAGCCGCACAGCAGGAGCCACTAATGAAAAACTGTTTTTT
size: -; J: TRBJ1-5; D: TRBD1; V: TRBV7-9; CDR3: CASSGQGISNQPQHF; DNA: TGTGCCAGCAGCGGACAGGGGATTAGCAATCAGCCCCAGCATTTT
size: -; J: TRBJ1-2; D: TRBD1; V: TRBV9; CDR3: CASTSGTGANYGYTF; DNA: TGTGCCAGCACCTCGGGGACAGGGGCGAACTATGGCTACACCTTC
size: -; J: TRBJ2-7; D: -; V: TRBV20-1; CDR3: CSAGETYEQYF; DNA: TGCAGTGCGGGGGAGACCTACGAGCAGTACTTC
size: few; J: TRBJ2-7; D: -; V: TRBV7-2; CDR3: CASSLNMPGYNEQYF; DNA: TGTGCCAGCAGCCTTAATATGCCGGGTTACAATGAGCAGTACTTC
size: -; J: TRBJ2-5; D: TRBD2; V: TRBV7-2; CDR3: CASSSQRGGPNEQYF; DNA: TGTGCCAGCAGCTCCCAGCGGGGGGGCCCCAATGAGCAGTACTTC
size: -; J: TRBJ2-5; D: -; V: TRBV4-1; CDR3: CASSQDGADTYQETQYF; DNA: TGCGCCAGCAGCCAAGACGGGGCTGACACTTACCAAGAGACCCAGTACTTC
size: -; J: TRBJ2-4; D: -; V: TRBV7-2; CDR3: CASSFTHGGNIQYF; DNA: TGTGCCAGCAGCTTCACCCATGGAGGTAACATTCAGTACTTC
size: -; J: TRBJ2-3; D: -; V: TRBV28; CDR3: CASSPEGASNTDTQYF; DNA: TGTGCCAGCAGTCCGGAGGGGGCTTCTAACACAGATACGCAGTATTTT
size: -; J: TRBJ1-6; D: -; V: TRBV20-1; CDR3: CSATEALENSPLHF; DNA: TGCAGTGCTACAGAGGCACTAGAGAATTCACCCCTCCACTTT
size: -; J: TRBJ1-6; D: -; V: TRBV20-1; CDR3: CSAARIDSPLHF; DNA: TGCAGTGCCGCCAGGATTGATTCACCCCTCCACTTT
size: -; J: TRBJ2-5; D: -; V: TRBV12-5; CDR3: CASGLGSARETQYF; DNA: TGTGCTAGTGGTTTGGGGTCGGCACGAGAGACCCAGTACTTC
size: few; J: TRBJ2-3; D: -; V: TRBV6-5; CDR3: CASIDADTQYF; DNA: TGTGCCAGCATAGACGCAGATACGCAGTATTTT
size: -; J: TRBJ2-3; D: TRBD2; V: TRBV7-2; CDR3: CASSPGVKRETQYF; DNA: TGTGCCAGCAGCCCCGGGGTCAAGCGGGAGACGCAGTATTTT
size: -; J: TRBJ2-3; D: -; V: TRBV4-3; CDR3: CASSQQEGSTDTQYF; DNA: TGCGCCAGCAGCCAACAGGAGGGGAGCACAGATACGCAGTATTTT
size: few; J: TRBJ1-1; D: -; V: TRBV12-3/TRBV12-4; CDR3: CASNTGRTEAFF; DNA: TGTGCCAGCAACACAGGTCGCACTGAAGCTTTCTTT
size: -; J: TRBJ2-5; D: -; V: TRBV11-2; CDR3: CASAARGQETQYF; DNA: TGTGCCAGCGCGGCTAGAGGGCAAGAGACCCAGTACTTC
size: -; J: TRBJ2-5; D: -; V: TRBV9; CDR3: CASSPPGTRKTQYF; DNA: TGTGCCAGCAGCCCCCCCGGGACCAGGAAGACCCAGTACTTC